These 14 T cell receptor beta chains were sequenced from one sample in a study of cytomegalovirus exposure and HLA in healthy donors. Produced via immunoSEQ multiplex PCR; TCRdb's table is partial and in-frame only. Here the sample spans under 250,000 clones, around 87% being singletons. The sample taken for sequencing was PBMCs. Receptors were obtained from a woman aged 18-29 years in good health and CMV-seropositive.

This rearrangement joins TRBV5-1 to TRBJ2-7; 8 bases agree with TRBD2. Germline CDR1 SGHRS, CDR2 YFSETQ. V trimming: 0 bases; J trimming: 6 bases; junction bases outside the gene matches: 8. The CDR3 sequence is 15 residues long. The DNA of the CDR3 is TGCGCCAGCAGCTTGGCCGGCGGACTAGCAGGCGAGCAGTACTTC. It yields the protein CASSLAGGLAGEQYF. Full variable domain (missing parts from reference TRBV5-1 and TRBJ2-7): KAGVTQTPRYLIKTRGQQVTLSCSPISGHRSVSWYQQTPGQGLQFLFEYFSETQRNKGNFPGRFSGRQFSNSRSEMNVSTLELGDSALYLCASSLAGGLAGEQYFGPGTRLTVT.

The J gene is TRBJ1-2, the V gene TRBV28, with 7 bases aligning to TRBD1. J was trimmed by 0 bases and V by 5 bases; bases with no gene match: 18. Germline CDR1 and CDR2: MDHEN and SYDVKM. The CDR3 contains 19 residues. The CDR3 DNA sequence: TGTGCCAGCAGTAAATATTATTGGACAGGTCGTACACCTAACTATGGCTACACCTTC. This translates into CASSKYYWTGRTPNYGYTF.

This clone was recorded a few times. The gene calls are TRBV28 and TRBJ2-5; 7 nucleotides line up with TRBD1. The CDR3 totals 15 residues. V dropped 5 bases and J dropped 2; count of bases not matched to a gene: 8. In germline, CDR1 is MDHEN, CDR2 SYDVKM. The CDR3 sequence is CASSQPDRRQETQYF. CDR3 coding DNA: TGTGCCAGCAGTCAACCGGACAGGCGGCAAGAGACCCAGTACTTC.

As DNA, the CDR3 is TGTGCCAGCAGCTCTTCCATGGGGAGGGAGACCCAGTACTTC. Translation gives CASSSSMGRETQYF. The chain employs TRBV7-9 and TRBJ2-5; possibly TRBD2 for D (6 bases). The germline CDR1 and CDR2 sequences are SEHNR and FQNEAQ (reference sequence). V lost 4 bases and J lost 5, with 14 bases in between. The CDR3 covers 14 residues. Combining the CDR3 with reference TRBV7-9 and TRBJ2-5 gives the whole variable domain DTGVSQNPRHKITKRGQNVTFRCDPISEHNRLYWYRQTLGQGPEFLTYFQNEAQLEKSRLLSDRFSAERPKGSFSTLEIQRTEQGDSAMYLCASSSSMGRETQYFGPGTRLLVL.

This clone was detected only once. The chain combines TRBV6-5 with TRBJ1-1; D possibly corresponds to TRBD1 (5 bases). The CDR3 extends over 14 amino acids. V lost 2 bases, J lost 1 base, and 8 bases lay in between. The germline CDR1 and CDR2 sequences are MNHEY and SVGAGI. The CDR3: CASSYGHPNTEAFF. CDR3 DNA sequence: TGTGCCAGCAGTTACGGACACCCGAACACTGAAGCTTTCTTT.

This chain connects TRBV4-2 to TRBJ1-4; D remains unclear. V lost 4 bases and J 5 bases, leaving 17 bases between the germline ends. CDR3 length equals 16 residues. Germline V lookup: CDR1 LGHNA, CDR2 YNFKEQ. CDR3 loop: CASSPLEGEANEKLFF. The CDR3 region has the DNA TGTGCCAGCAGCCCCCTAGAGGGCGAGGCAAATGAAAAACTGTTTTTT.

V is TRBV6-5 and J is TRBJ2-7; TRBD2 agrees at 8 bases. Trimming cost V 2 bases and J 4 bases; bases outside gene matches: 4. This CDR3 region has 14 residues. Germline V CDR1 and CDR2: MNHEY, SVGAGI. The CDR3 DNA reads as TGTGCCAGCAGTTACAAGCGGGGGCATTACGAGCAGTACTTC. It translates to CASSYKRGHYEQYF.

This clone appeared once. The chain uses TRBV7-9 and TRBJ2-3, with 11 bases lining up with TRBD2. J was trimmed by 2 bases and V by 5 bases; bases with no gene match: 12. CDR1 and CDR2 (germline): SEHNR, FQNEAQ (reference sequence). The length of the CDR3 is 18 residues. Here the CDR3 DNA reads TGTGCCAGCAGCACCGCGGTAGCGGGAGGGCCGATCACAGATACGCAGTATTTT. It codes for CASSTAVAGGPITDTQYF.

This sequence joins TRBV27 and TRBJ2-2; D may be TRBD2 (6 bases). CDR1 is MNHEY and CDR2 is SMNVEV in the germline V gene (reference sequence). CDR3 length equals 15 residues. The V end was cut by 9 bases, the J end by 5 bases, with 19 bases between. The CDR3 region is CASRRRDFKTGELFF. The CDR3 DNA sequence: TGTGCCAGTCGACGCAGGGACTTTAAAACCGGGGAGCTGTTTTTT.

The gene calls are TRBV11-2 and TRBJ2-5; 7 positions match TRBD1. V lost 3 bases and J lost 3; bases outside the gene matches: 1. Germline CDR1 SGHAT, CDR2 FQNNGV. This CDR3 has 13 residues. The CDR3 coding sequence is TGTGCCAGCAGCTTGACAGGGAAAGAGACCCAGTACTTC. This gives the protein CASSLTGKETQYF.

The chain recombines TRBV19 with TRBJ1-5; D may be TRBD1 (5 bases). With 7 bases removed from V and 7 bases from J, the gap between germline ends came to 17 bases. Germline assignment: CDR1 LNHDA and CDR2 SQIVND (reference sequence). The CDR3 runs to 14 residues. CDR3 protein: CASIGNRQGQPQHF. The DNA for the CDR3 is TGTGCCAGTATCGGTAACAGGCAAGGGCAGCCCCAGCATTTT.

The chain has TRBV7-2 and TRBJ1-2; D is undetermined. CDR3 length: 14 residues. The V and J ends lost 0 bases and 2 bases respectively, with 7 bases between them. Germline V gives CDR1 SGHTA, CDR2 FQGNSA. CDR3 nucleotides: TGTGCCAGCAGCTTAGCTAGCCCGAACTATGGCTACACCTTC. Amino acids: CASSLASPNYGYTF.

This clone is a singleton in its sample. This chain uses TRBV5-1 with TRBJ1-2; 11 bases agree with TRBD1. Germline V lookup: CDR1 SGHRS, CDR2 YFSETQ. The ends lost 4 bases at V and 1 base at J; junction bases unmatched: 9. The CDR3 sequence is 17 residues long. The chain's CDR3 is CASSPRDRGSRNYGYTF. The CDR3 nucleotides read TGCGCCAGCAGCCCGCGGGACAGGGGGAGTCGTAACTATGGCTACACCTTC.

The J gene is TRBJ2-7, the V gene TRBV27, with 11 bases identical to TRBD2. J lost 2 bases, V lost 6 bases, and 0 bases had no gene match. Germline V gene lookup returns CDR1 MNHEY and CDR2 SMNVEV (reference sequence). This CDR3 contains 13 residues. The CDR3 DNA reads TGTGCCAGCAGACTAGCGGGAGCCTACGAGCAGTACTTC. It specifies CASRLAGAYEQYF.